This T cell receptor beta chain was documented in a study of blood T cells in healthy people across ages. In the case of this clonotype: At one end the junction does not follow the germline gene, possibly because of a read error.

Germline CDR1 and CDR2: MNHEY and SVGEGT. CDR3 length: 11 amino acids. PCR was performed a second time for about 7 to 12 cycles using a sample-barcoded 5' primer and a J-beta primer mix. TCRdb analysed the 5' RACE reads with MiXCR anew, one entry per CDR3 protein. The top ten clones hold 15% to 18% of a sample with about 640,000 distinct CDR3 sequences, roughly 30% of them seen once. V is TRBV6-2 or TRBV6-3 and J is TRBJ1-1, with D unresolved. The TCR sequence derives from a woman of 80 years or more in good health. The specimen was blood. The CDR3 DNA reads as TGTACCAGCAGTTTTTACACTGAAGCTTTCTTT. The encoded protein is CTSSFYTEAFF.